The clone carrying this T cell receptor (beta chain) has a count of ten or more. This sample was included in a study of T cells in Graves' hyperthyroidism and ophthalmopathy. Amplified regions were TCR beta CDR3 sequences from RNA transcripts. TCR CDR3 underwent first-round RT-PCR with the HTBI primer set. TCRdb reanalysed the multiplex PCR reads using MiXCR and keeps one entry per CDR3 protein. The profile covers under 250,000 distinct CDR3 sequences, with roughly 18% appearing a single time and approximately 50% taken by the ten largest. Trimming took off 3 bases at V and 6 bases at J, with 12 bases between the two ends. The CDR3 has 14 amino acids. Germline CDR1 and CDR2: SGHTA and FQGTGA.

The chain links TRBV7-3 to TRBJ2-1; D unresolved. This clonotype was sampled from a man between 50 and 59 years old with Graves' hyperthyroidism. Sequencing was carried out using blood. The DNA for the CDR3 is TGTGCCAGCAGCTTGTCCGGATTAAGCAATGAGCAGTTCTTC. Amino acids: CASSLSGLSNEQFF.